This T cell receptor (beta chain) was retrieved from a study of cytomegalovirus exposure and HLA in healthy donors. In the PCR, 60 Vbeta and 13 Jbeta primers were used. Sequencing used immunoSEQ multiplex PCR; TCRdb keeps in-frame clones, though not all of them. The sample has some 130,000 clones, just under 80% seen once. The V end lost 5 bases, the J end lost 1 base, and 15 bases lay between the germline ends. The CDR3 is made up of 15 amino acids. CDR1 and CDR2 (germline): GTSNPN, SVGIG (reference sequence). This chain joins TRBV30 and TRBJ1-5, with D maybe TRBD1 (6 bases). Sequencing was done on a sample of PBMCs. The receptor was derived from a woman aged 18-29 years in good health and CMV-seronegative. This chain's CDR3 is CAWDLRGRSNQPQHF. The CDR3 DNA is TGTGCCTGGGACTTAAGGGGGAGAAGCAATCAGCCCCAGCATTTT.